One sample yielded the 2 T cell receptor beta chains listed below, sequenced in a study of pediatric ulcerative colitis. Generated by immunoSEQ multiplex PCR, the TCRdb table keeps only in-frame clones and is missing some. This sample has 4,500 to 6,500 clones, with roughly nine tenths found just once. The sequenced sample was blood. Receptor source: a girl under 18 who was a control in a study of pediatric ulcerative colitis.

The CDR3 loop is CASSARGGTDTQYF. In DNA form, the CDR3 reads TGTGCCAGCAGCGCTAGGGGAGGCACAGATACGCAGTATTTT. J is TRBJ2-3 and V is TRBV9; D is perhaps TRBD1 or TRBD2 (5 bases each). In germline, CDR1 is SGDLS, CDR2 YYNGEE. V was trimmed by 3 bases and J by 1 base, leaving 9 bases between them. The CDR3 contains 14 residues.

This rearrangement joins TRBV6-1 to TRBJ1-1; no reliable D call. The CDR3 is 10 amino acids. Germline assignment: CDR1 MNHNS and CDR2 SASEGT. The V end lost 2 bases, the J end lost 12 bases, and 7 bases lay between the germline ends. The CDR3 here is CASSETGTFF. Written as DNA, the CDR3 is TGTGCCAGCAGTGAAACGGGGACTTTCTTT.